This T cell receptor beta chain was captured in a study of cytomegalovirus exposure and HLA in healthy donors. Across the whole study: The platform used for the roughly 130 validation repertoires matched that of the roughly 670 first-cohort repertoires, a later analysis reported. Study-wide findings and caveats: A list of around 160 TCR beta chains associated with cytomegalovirus was given. Specific recognition of CMV antigens was confirmed in vitro for a few chains (all CMV-associated).

Data came from immunoSEQ multiplex PCR; TCRdb stores just in-frame clones and leaves some out. The table has about 110,000 clones, approximately 87% seen once. Points on this clone: Its antigen remains unidentified.

After removal of 5 bases from V and 4 bases from J, the junction contained 8 bases not matched to a gene. This CDR3 comprises 15 residues. Germline assignment: CDR1 MDHEN and CDR2 SYDVKM. The V and J genes are TRBV28 and TRBJ1-2, with 9 bases that match TRBD1. The sequenced material came from PBMCs. The TCR sequence derives from a woman under 40 in good health and CMV-seropositive. The CDR3 region is CASSPTGGGGYGYTF. In DNA form, the CDR3 reads TGTGCCAGCAGTCCTACAGGGGGCGGAGGCTATGGCTACACCTTC.